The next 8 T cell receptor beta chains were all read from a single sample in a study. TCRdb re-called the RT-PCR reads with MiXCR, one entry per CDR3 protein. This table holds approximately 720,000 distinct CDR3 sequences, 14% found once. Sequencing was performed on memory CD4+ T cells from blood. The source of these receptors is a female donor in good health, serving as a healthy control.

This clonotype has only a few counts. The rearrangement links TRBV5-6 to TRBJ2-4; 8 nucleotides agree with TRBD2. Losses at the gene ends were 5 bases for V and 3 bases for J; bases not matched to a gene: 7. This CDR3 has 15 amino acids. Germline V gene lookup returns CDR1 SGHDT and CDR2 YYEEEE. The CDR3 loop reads CASRGTGGDKNIQYF. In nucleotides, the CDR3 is TGTGCCAGCAGGGGAACGGGGGGGGACAAAAACATTCAGTACTTC.

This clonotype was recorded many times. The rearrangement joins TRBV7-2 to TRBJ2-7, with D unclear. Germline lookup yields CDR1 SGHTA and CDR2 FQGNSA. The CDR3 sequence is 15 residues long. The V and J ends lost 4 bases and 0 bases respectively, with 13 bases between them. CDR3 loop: CASSSIPMSSYEQYF. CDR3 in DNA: TGTGCCAGCAGCTCGATACCTATGAGCTCCTACGAGCAGTACTTC.

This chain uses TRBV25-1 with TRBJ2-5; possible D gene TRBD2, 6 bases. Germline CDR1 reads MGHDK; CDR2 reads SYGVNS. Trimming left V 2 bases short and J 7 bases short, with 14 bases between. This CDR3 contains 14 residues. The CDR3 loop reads CASSEGPSEGTQYF. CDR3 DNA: TGTGCCAGCAGTGAAGGTCCTAGCGAAGGGACCCAGTACTTC.

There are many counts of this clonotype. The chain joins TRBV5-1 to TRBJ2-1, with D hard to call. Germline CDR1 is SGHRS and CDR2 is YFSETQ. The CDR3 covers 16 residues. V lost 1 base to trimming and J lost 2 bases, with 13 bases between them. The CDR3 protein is CASSLSVGQTYNEQFF. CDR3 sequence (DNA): TGCGCCAGCAGCTTGTCCGTGGGCCAGACCTACAATGAGCAGTTCTTC.

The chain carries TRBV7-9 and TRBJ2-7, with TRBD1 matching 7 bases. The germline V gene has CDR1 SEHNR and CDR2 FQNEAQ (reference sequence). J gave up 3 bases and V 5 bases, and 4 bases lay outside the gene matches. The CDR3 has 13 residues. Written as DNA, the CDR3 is TGTGCCAGCAGCCGGACAGGACACTACGAGCAGTACTTC. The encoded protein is CASSRTGHYEQYF.

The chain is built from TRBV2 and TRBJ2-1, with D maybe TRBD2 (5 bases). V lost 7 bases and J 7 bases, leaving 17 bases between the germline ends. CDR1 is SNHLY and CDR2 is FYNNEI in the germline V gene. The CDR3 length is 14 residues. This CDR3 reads CASTGWAERNEQFF. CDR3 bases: TGTGCCAGCACCGGCTGGGCGGAGCGGAATGAGCAGTTCTTC.

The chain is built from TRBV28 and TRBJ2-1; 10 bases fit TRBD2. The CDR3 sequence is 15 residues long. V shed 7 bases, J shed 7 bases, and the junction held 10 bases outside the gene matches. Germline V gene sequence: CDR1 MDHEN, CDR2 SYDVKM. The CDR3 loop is CASISAGGPRNEQFF. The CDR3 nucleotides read TGTGCCAGCATATCAGCGGGAGGGCCGCGAAATGAGCAGTTCTTC.

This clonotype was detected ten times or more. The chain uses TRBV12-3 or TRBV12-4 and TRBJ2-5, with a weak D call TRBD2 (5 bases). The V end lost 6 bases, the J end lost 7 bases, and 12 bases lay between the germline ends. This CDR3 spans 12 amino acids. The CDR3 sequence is CASRLDTGTQYF. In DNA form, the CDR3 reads TGTGCCAGCAGACTAGACACGGGGACCCAGTACTTC.